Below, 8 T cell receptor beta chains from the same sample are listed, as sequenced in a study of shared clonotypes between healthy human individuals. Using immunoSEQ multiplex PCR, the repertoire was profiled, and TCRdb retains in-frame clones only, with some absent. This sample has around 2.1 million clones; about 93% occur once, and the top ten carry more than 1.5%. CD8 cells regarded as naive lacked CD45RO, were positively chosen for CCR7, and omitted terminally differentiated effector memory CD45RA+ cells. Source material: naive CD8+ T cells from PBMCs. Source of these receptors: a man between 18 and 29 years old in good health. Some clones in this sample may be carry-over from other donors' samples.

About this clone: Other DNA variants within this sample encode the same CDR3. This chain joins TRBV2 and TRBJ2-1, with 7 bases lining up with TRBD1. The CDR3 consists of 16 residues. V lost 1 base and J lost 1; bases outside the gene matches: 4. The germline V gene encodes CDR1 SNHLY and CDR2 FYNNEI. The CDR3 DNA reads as TGTGCCAGCAGTGAAGGGGGCAGGGGGTCCTACAATGAGCAGTTCTTC. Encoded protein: CASSEGGRGSYNEQFF.

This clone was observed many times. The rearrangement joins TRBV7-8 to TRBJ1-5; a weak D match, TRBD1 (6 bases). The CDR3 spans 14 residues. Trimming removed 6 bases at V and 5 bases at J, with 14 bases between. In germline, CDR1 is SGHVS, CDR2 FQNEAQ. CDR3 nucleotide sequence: TGTGCCAGCAGAGCGCAGGGGCCCTATCAGCCCCAGCATTTT. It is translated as CASRAQGPYQPQHF. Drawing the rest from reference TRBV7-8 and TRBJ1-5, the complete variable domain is GAGVSQSPRYKVAKRGQDVALRCDPISGHVSLFWYQQALGQGPEFLTYFQNEAQLDKSGLPSDRFFAERPEGSVSTLKIQRTQQEDSAVYLCASRAQGPYQPQHFGDGTRLSIL.

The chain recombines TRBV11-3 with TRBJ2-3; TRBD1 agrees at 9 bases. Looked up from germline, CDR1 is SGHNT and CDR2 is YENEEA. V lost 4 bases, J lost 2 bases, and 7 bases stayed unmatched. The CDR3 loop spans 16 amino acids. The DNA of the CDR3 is TGTGCCAGCAGCTCACGCAGACAGGGGGACACAGATACGCAGTATTTT. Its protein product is CASSSRRQGDTDTQYF. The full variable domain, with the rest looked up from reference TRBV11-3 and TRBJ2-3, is EAGVVQSPRYKIIEKKQPVAFWCNPISGHNTLYWYLQNLGQGPELLIRYENEEAVDDSQLPKDRFSAERLKGVDSTLKIQPAELGDSAVYLCASSSRRQGDTDTQYFGPGTRLTVL.

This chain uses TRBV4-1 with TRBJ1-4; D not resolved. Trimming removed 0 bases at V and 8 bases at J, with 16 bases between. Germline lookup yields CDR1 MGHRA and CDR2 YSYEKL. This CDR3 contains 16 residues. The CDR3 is CASSQDSLPGREKLFF. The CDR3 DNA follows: TGCGCCAGCAGCCAAGATTCCCTTCCGGGAAGAGAAAAACTGTTTTTT.

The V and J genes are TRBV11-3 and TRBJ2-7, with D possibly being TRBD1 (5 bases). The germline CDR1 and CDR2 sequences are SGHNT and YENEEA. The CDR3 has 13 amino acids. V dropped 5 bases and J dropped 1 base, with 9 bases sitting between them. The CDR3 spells CASSKRGSYEQYF. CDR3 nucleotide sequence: TGTGCCAGCAGCAAAAGGGGTTCCTACGAGCAGTACTTC. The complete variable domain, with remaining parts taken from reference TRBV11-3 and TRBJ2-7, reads EAGVVQSPRYKIIEKKQPVAFWCNPISGHNTLYWYLQNLGQGPELLIRYENEEAVDDSQLPKDRFSAERLKGVDSTLKIQPAELGDSAVYLCASSKRGSYEQYFGPGTRLTVT.

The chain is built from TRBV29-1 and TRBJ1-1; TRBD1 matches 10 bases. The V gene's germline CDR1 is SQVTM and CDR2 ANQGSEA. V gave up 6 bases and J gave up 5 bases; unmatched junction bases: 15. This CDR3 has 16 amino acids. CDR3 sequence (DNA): TGCAGCGTATATGGGGACAGGGGACTTGGGTGGACTGAAGCTTTCTTT. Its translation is CSVYGDRGLGWTEAFF.

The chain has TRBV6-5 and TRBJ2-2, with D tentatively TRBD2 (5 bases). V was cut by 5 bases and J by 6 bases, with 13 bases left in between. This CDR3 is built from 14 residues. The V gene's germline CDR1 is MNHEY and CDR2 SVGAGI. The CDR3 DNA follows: TGTGCCAGCAGTAAGACCGTGGAGGCCGGGGAGCTGTTTTTT. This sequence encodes CASSKTVEAGELFF.

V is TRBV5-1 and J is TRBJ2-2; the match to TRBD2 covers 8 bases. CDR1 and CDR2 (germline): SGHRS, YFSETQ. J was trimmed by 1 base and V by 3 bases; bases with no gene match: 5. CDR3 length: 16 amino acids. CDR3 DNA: TGCGCCAGCAGCTGGGAAGCGGGAGTGAACACCGGGGAGCTGTTTTTT. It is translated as CASSWEAGVNTGELFF.